This is a list of T cell receptor beta chains from one sample in a study of T cell repertoires in cytomegalovirus infection. TCRdb called the reads again in MiXCR, with one record for every CDR3 protein. The sample lists tens of thousands of distinct CDR3 sequences; 42% were seen once. No antigen has been identified for these receptors. Material: CD8+ T cells from cultured PBMCs, obtained from culture after CMV antigen stimulation. Source of these receptors: a human donor in good health (CMV status not recorded). Some clones in this sample may be carry-over from other donors' samples. The CDR3 runs from the conserved cysteine through the conserved F or W. Fields, in order: J gene, D gene, clone size, V gene, CDR3 DNA, CDR3 protein. D genes are given only for firm matches. A row's size may be missing; if present it is once, few, many or a size class.

>TRBJ1-6|-|-|TRBV7-9
TGTGCCATCAGCTACAGTGAATATAATTCACCCCTCCACTTT
CAISYSEYNSPLHF
>TRBJ1-2|-|many|TRBV12-3/TRBV12-4
TGTGCCATTTCGGTACAGGGCGACTATGGCTACACCTTC
CAISVQGDYGYTF
>TRBJ2-2|TRBD2|few|TRBV7-6
TGTGCCAGCAGCTTGAGGACTAGCGGGAGAGGCACCGGGGAGCTGTTTTTT
CASSLRTSGRGTGELFF
>TRBJ2-1|-|-|TRBV9
TGTGCCAGCAGTATACAGGAAAACAATGAGCAGTTCTTC
CASSIQENNEQFF
>TRBJ1-5|-|many|TRBV7-8
TGTGCCAGCAGCTTAGAAAGTCGGAGTCAGCCCCAGCATTTT
CASSLESRSQPQHF
>TRBJ1-1|-|once|TRBV6-2/TRBV6-3
TGTGCCAGCAGTCGGACGGGCACTGAAGCTTTCTTT
CASSRTGTEAFF
>TRBJ2-7|-|-|TRBV5-6
TGTGCCAGCAGCTCGACGGTCTCCTACGAGCAGTACTTC
CASSSTVSYEQYF
>TRBJ2-5|TRBD2|-|TRBV6-1
TGTGCCAGCAGTACCCTCCGGGTAGACGGGGGGCAAGAGACCCAGTACTTC
CASSTLRVDGGQETQYF
>TRBJ2-1|TRBD2|few|TRBV11-2
TGTGCCAGCTCTTTTTGGGGGGGTCGTTTAGATGAGCAGTTCTTC
CASSFWGGRLDEQFF
>TRBJ2-3|-|once|TRBV5-6
TGTGCCAGCAGCTTGGACCCACTAGTTGCAGATACGCAGTATTTT
CASSLDPLVADTQYF
>TRBJ2-7|TRBD2|-|TRBV6-2/TRBV6-3
TGTGCCAGCAGTACCACCCGTGGCGGGAGTGGCGAGCAGTACTTC
CASSTTRGGSGEQYF
>TRBJ2-3|-|-|TRBV7-2
TGTGCCAGCAGCTTGGACAGCATCAACTCAGATACGCAGTATTTT
CASSLDSINSDTQYF
>TRBJ2-1|TRBD2|few|TRBV6-5
TGTGCCAGCACCCGACCGGGACTAGCGGACAATGAGCAGTTCTTC
CASTRPGLADNEQFF
>TRBJ2-7|TRBD2|few|TRBV29-1
TGCAGCGCTAGCGGGAGCTCCTACGAGCAGTACTTC
CSASGSSYEQYF
>TRBJ2-7|-|-|TRBV20-1
TGCAGTGCTAGAGGGGCGAGCCTCGGCTCCTACGAGCAGTACTTC
CSARGASLGSYEQYF
>TRBJ2-3|-|-|TRBV20-1
TGCAGTGCTGGAATGCAAGCGGTACTTAGCACAGATACGCAGTATTTT
CSAGMQAVLSTDTQYF
>TRBJ2-1|TRBD1|-|TRBV18
TGTGCCAGCTCCCAGACAGGGGGCTATGAGCAGTTCTTC
CASSQTGGYEQFF
>TRBJ1-1|TRBD1|many|TRBV20-1
TGCAGTGCTAGAGATCAGACAGGGGGGAATTCGGCTGAAGCTTTCTTT
CSARDQTGGNSAEAFF
>TRBJ2-3|-|few|TRBV7-2
TGTGCCAGCAGCTTATCCCCCTGGGGGGCTAGCACAGATACGCAGTATTTT
CASSLSPWGASTDTQYF
>TRBJ2-1|-|-|TRBV18
TGTGCCAGCTCACTCAACACAGGCGGTAATGAGCAGTTCTTC
CASSLNTGGNEQFF
>TRBJ1-2|-|-|TRBV19
TGTGCCAGTAGTCCGAAAGTCTATGGCTACACCTTC
CASSPKVYGYTF
>TRBJ2-1|-|-|TRBV5-8
TGTGCCAGCAGGCGCCCCGGGACGGGCTACAATGAGCAGTTCTTC
CASRRPGTGYNEQFF
>TRBJ2-2|TRBD1|many|TRBV7-2
TGTGCCAGCAGCTCCGACAGGGGGAGGGTTACCGGGGAGCTGTTTTTT
CASSSDRGRVTGELFF
>TRBJ1-1|-|-|TRBV7-6
TGTGCCAGCAGCTTACCCTCGACAGAGAACACTGAAGCTTTCTTT
CASSLPSTENTEAFF
>TRBJ2-7|-|-|TRBV27
TGTGCCAGCAGTTTATATCAGAACGGTCCGGGGGAGCAGTACTTC
CASSLYQNGPGEQYF
>TRBJ2-2|-|few|TRBV7-2
TGTGCCAGCAGCTGGGTGGCCGGGGAGCTGTTTTTT
CASSWVAGELFF
>TRBJ1-4|-|-|TRBV20-1
TGCAGTGCTAGAGATTCCCGCTCCCGGACAGCTAATGAAAAACTGTTTTTT
CSARDSRSRTANEKLFF
>TRBJ1-3|-|few|TRBV4-3
TGCGCCAGCAGCCAAGATCGGGGGCACTCTGGAAACACCATATATTTT
CASSQDRGHSGNTIYF
>TRBJ1-6|-|-|TRBV28
TGTGCCAGCACCAAAACCCCCAATTCACCCCTCCACTTT
CASTKTPNSPLHF
>TRBJ2-3|TRBD1|many|TRBV7-2
TGTGCCAGCAGCTTAAGGGGGACAGGGGGCACAGATACGCAGTATTTT
CASSLRGTGGTDTQYF
>TRBJ2-1|TRBD2|-|TRBV30
TGTGCCTGGAGTGGCTCCGGGACTAGCGGGGGGGCTGAGCAGTTCTTC
CAWSGSGTSGGAEQFF
>TRBJ1-5|-|-|TRBV4-3
TGCGCCAGCAGCCAATCGGCATGGGGTCAGCCCCAGCATTTT
CASSQSAWGQPQHF
>TRBJ1-1|TRBD1|-|TRBV4-1
TGCGCCAGCCTTAACCAATACGACAGGGGGCCGACTGAAGCTTTCTTT
CASLNQYDRGPTEAFF
>TRBJ1-5|-|-|TRBV14
TGTGCCAGCAGCCAAACGGGCCGGGATCAGCCCCAGCATTTT
CASSQTGRDQPQHF
>TRBJ1-1|-|few|TRBV6-1
TGTGCCAGCCTCGGGAACAGGGTCGGGAAGGACACTGAAGCTTTCTTT
CASLGNRVGKDTEAFF
>TRBJ2-1|-|few|TRBV7-3
TGTGCCAGCAGTTGGTCGGGTGCTGAGCAGTTCTTC
CASSWSGAEQFF
>TRBJ2-7|TRBD2|-|TRBV4-1
TGCGCCAGCAGCCAAGAAGAGACTAGCGGGGTCTACGAGCAGTACTTC
CASSQEETSGVYEQYF
>TRBJ1-4|-|many|TRBV2
TGTGCCAGCAGTACGACAGGAGCACATGAAAAACTGTTTTTT
CASSTTGAHEKLFF
>TRBJ2-1|TRBD2|many|TRBV6-1
TGTGCCAGCAGTGCCGGGACTAGGGCTTACAATGAGCAGTTCTTC
CASSAGTRAYNEQFF
>TRBJ2-2|-|-|TRBV5-1
TGCGCCAGCAGCTTGGTGTCGGACAGATTCTCAAATGCGAACACCGGGGAGCTGTTTTTT
CASSLVSDRFSNANTGELFF
>TRBJ1-4|TRBD1|-|TRBV10-3
TGTGCCATCAGTGCCGGGACAGGGGGAACTAATGAAAAACTGTTTTTT
CAISAGTGGTNEKLFF
>TRBJ2-3|-|many|TRBV7-2
TGTGCCAGCAGTCTCAATCCAAGGCGGAAGTACCCTATCACAGATACGCAGTATTTT
CASSLNPRRKYPITDTQYF
>TRBJ2-5|-|-|TRBV6-5
TGTGCCAGCACTAACCGGGGGAGAGGAGAGACCCAGTACTTC
CASTNRGRGETQYF
>TRBJ1-1|-|few|TRBV28
TGTGCCAGCAGTTCGGGACGTACTGCCACTGAAGCTTTCTTT
CASSSGRTATEAFF
>TRBJ2-4|-|-|TRBV29-1
TGCAGCGTGGAAGGGACTGAAGGGAATTTGAACATTCAGTACTTC
CSVEGTEGNLNIQYF
>TRBJ2-3|TRBD2|-|TRBV28
TGTGCCAGCAGCCCTACTAGCGGCTTCACAGATACGCAGTATTTT
CASSPTSGFTDTQYF
>TRBJ1-1|TRBD1|-|TRBV4-1
TGCGCCAGCAGCCAAGGGACAGGGGGCGGAACTGAAGCTTTCTTT
CASSQGTGGGTEAFF
>TRBJ2-4|-|-|TRBV4-2
TGTGCCAGCAGCCAAGATACGGCCAAAAACATTCAGTACTTC
CASSQDTAKNIQYF
>TRBJ2-7|-|once|TRBV27
TGTGCCAGCAGTCTGGGACGGAGATACGAGCAGTACTTC
CASSLGRRYEQYF
>TRBJ2-6|-|few|TRBV7-8
TGTGCCAGCAGCTCCACAGGGTCCGGGGCCAACGTCCTGACTTTC
CASSSTGSGANVLTF
>TRBJ2-7|-|-|TRBV4-1
TGCGCCAGCAGCCAAGAAGAGGGCGTCTACGAGCAGTACTTC
CASSQEEGVYEQYF
>TRBJ1-2|TRBD1|many|TRBV7-9
TGTGCCAGCAGCGATCTCACAGGGGTTGGCTACACCTTC
CASSDLTGVGYTF
>TRBJ2-7|-|-|TRBV6-5
TGTGCCAGCAGTTACTCGGGGACGAGCTCCTACGAGCAGTACTTC
CASSYSGTSSYEQYF
>TRBJ2-1|-|few|TRBV7-2
TGTGCCAGCAGCTTGCTAGGGGGGAACAATGAGCAGTTCTTC
CASSLLGGNNEQFF